The 23 T cell receptor beta chains in this list originate from one sample, sequenced in a study of OX40 agonist ivuxolimab in advanced cancers. The repertoire was sequenced with immunoSEQ multiplex PCR; TCRdb's copy has only in-frame clones and lacks some. Of approximately 77,000 clones in the sample, under 95% were seen once. Material: CD4+ or CD8+ T cells sorted from blood, obtained in a trial of the OX40 agonist ivuxolimab. The receptors shown here come from an adult with an advanced solid tumor such as melanoma, head and neck, liver or kidney cancer.

The V and J genes are TRBV7-6 and TRBJ1-1; D is ambiguous. The V and J ends lost 3 bases and 1 base respectively, with 3 bases between them. The CDR3 runs 12 residues. CDR1 is SGHVS, CDR2 FNYEAQ, per germline. CDR3 protein: CASSFSNTEAFF. For the CDR3, the DNA is TGTGCCAGCAGCTTCTCGAACACTGAAGCTTTCTTT.

This clone has a single count. The genes are TRBV19 and TRBJ2-7; D is unresolved. The CDR3 has 13 residues. The V end lost 5 bases, the J end lost 0 bases, and 8 bases lay between the germline ends. Per germline, CDR1 LNHDA and CDR2 SQIVND (reference sequence). The CDR3 loop is CASSFGSSYEQYF. Here the CDR3 DNA reads TGTGCCAGTAGTTTCGGGTCCTCCTACGAGCAGTACTTC.

The CDR3 coding sequence is TGTGCCAGCAGCCAAGATTCACTTTCGGGGTGGAGGGCTGGAAACACCATATATTTT. Protein sequence: CASSQDSLSGWRAGNTIYF. This chain joins TRBV14 and TRBJ1-3, with D uncertain. V shed 0 bases and J shed 2 bases, with 20 bases lying between them. Looked up from germline, CDR1 is SGHDN and CDR2 is FVKESK. There are 19 residues in the CDR3.

The chain links TRBV11-2 to TRBJ2-7, with D perhaps matching TRBD2 (7 bases). The V and J ends lost 1 base and 0 bases respectively, with 13 bases between them. Germline CDR1 reads SGHAT; CDR2 reads FQNNGV. The CDR3 spans 16 residues. The CDR3 DNA sequence: TGTGCCAGCAGCTTAGCCAACGGGGGGCCCTCCTACGAGCAGTACTTC. Protein: CASSLANGGPSYEQYF.

In DNA form, the CDR3 reads TGTGCCAGCAGTTATGCAGAGACCCAGTACTTC. As protein: CASSYAETQYF. This rearrangement joins TRBV6-6 to TRBJ2-5; D is unresolved. This CDR3 has 11 residues. The germline CDR1 and CDR2 sequences are MNHNY and SVGAGI (reference sequence). The ends were cut back, 3 bases at V and 4 bases at J, with 3 bases in the middle.

The chain links TRBV7-8 to TRBJ2-7; maybe TRBD2 (5 bases). The CDR3 runs to 15 residues. V was clipped by 4 bases and J by 5 bases, with 18 bases between them. Germline V gene lookup returns CDR1 SGHVS and CDR2 FQNEAQ. The CDR3 sequence: CASSSARQVRDEQYF. The CDR3 DNA is TGTGCCAGCAGCTCCGCGCGGCAGGTGAGGGACGAGCAGTACTTC.

The chain has TRBV5-1 and TRBJ2-7, with unresolved D. Germline-derived CDR1 and CDR2 are SGHRS and YFSETQ. Trimming removed 7 bases at V and 3 bases at J, with 14 bases between. This CDR3 has 13 residues. The CDR3 DNA reads TGCGCCAGCGGGTACGGTAAGGGCTACGAGCAGTACTTC. It codes for CASGYGKGYEQYF.

V is TRBV19 and J is TRBJ1-2, with a weak D call TRBD1 (6 bases). This CDR3 spans 12 amino acids. Germline CDR1 LNHDA, CDR2 SQIVND (reference sequence). Trimming cost V 5 bases and J 5 bases, with 9 bases left between them. The CDR3 here is CASSPDSYGYTF. In DNA form, the CDR3 reads TGTGCCAGTAGTCCGGACAGTTATGGCTACACCTTC.

The V and J genes are TRBV5-1 and TRBJ2-2; 8 bases agree with TRBD2. CDR1 SGHRS and CDR2 YFSETQ come from the germline V gene. After removal of 4 bases from V and 0 bases from J, the junction contained 8 bases not matched to a gene. The CDR3 totals 17 residues. The CDR3 loop is CASSPFGAGANTGELFF. CDR3 nucleotide sequence: TGCGCCAGCAGCCCCTTTGGAGCGGGGGCGAACACCGGGGAGCTGTTTTTT.

The chain is built from TRBV29-1 and TRBJ2-7, with D hard to call. The CDR3 has 11 amino acids. CDR1 and CDR2 (germline): SQVTM, ANQGSEA. V lost 4 bases and J lost 9, with 13 bases in between. CDR3 bases: TGCAGCGTTGGGGATTTGTTAGGGCAGTACTTC. Its protein is CSVGDLLGQYF.

The V call is TRBV5-1, the J call TRBJ1-1, with D unresolved. Looked up from germline, CDR1 is SGHRS and CDR2 is YFSETQ. V lost 4 bases and J lost 2, with 6 bases in between. The CDR3 is made up of 12 amino acids. CDR3 in amino acids: CASSPPNTEAFF. The CDR3 DNA is TGCGCCAGCAGCCCACCCAACACTGAAGCTTTCTTT.

The gene calls are TRBV13 and TRBJ1-1; no clear D. Germline V gene lookup returns CDR1 PRHDT and CDR2 FYEKMQ (reference sequence). The V end lost 5 bases, the J end lost 3 bases, and 7 bases lay between the germline ends. This CDR3 is 12 amino acids long. CDR3 bases: TGTGCCAGCAGCCGACGTTACACTGAAGCTTTCTTT. Protein product: CASSRRYTEAFF.

In its sample, this clone was seen once. The J gene is TRBJ1-5, the V gene TRBV28, with D perhaps TRBD1 (5 bases). Germline V gene sequence: CDR1 MDHEN, CDR2 SYDVKM. The V gene lost 2 bases and the J gene lost 2 bases, with 10 bases spanning the gap. The length of the CDR3 is 15 residues. The CDR3 loop is CASSLKWGGNQPQHF. The CDR3 DNA sequence: TGTGCCAGCAGTTTAAAGTGGGGCGGCAATCAGCCCCAGCATTTT.

On this clone itself: The junction differs from germline at one of its ends, possibly a read error. The chain links TRBV7-7 to TRBJ2-1; D might be TRBD2 (7 bases). The CDR3 totals 16 residues. CDR1 is SSHAT and CDR2 is FNYEAQ in the germline V gene (reference sequence). As DNA, the CDR3 is TGTGCTAGCAGCTTTGATGGCGGGGGCGATTACAATGAGCAGTTCTTC. It yields the protein CASSFDGGGDYNEQFF. The full variable domain, rest sourced from reference TRBV7-7 and TRBJ2-1, is GAGVSQSPRYKVTKRGQDVTLRCDPISSHATLYWYQQALGQGPEFLTYFNYEAQPDKSGLPSDRFSAERPEGSISTLTIQRTEQRDSAMYRCASSFDGGGDYNEQFFGPGTRLTVL.

This chain uses TRBV6-1 with TRBJ1-5; possibly TRBD1 for D (6 bases). Trimming stripped 2 bases from V and 1 base from J, with 18 bases between. The CDR3 totals 18 residues. The germline gives CDR1 MNHNS, CDR2 SASEGT. This chain's CDR3 is CASSELSWGRGSNQPQHF. The CDR3 bases are TGTGCCAGCAGTGAATTATCCTGGGGCAGGGGAAGCAATCAGCCCCAGCATTTT.

The chain has TRBV30 and TRBJ1-1; TRBD1 matches at 12 bases. The CDR3 runs 16 residues. V gave up 1 base and J gave up 11 bases; unmatched junction bases: 14. The germline V gene has CDR1 GTSNPN and CDR2 SVGIG (reference sequence). CDR3 DNA sequence: TGTGCCTGGAGTGCCTACCTCGGGGACAGGGGGCGCGGGGCTTTCTTT. Translated, it gives CAWSAYLGDRGRGAFF.

The chain combines TRBV7-6 with TRBJ2-3; 9 nucleotides match TRBD1. The length of the CDR3 is 19 residues. Germline values: CDR1 SGHVS, CDR2 FNYEAQ. The V and J ends lost 0 bases and 0 bases, in that order; junction bases with no gene match: 10. The CDR3 protein is CASSLAATGGPHSTDTQYF. The DNA for the CDR3 is TGTGCCAGCAGCTTAGCCGCGACAGGGGGTCCCCATAGCACAGATACGCAGTATTTT.

V usage is TRBV7-3 and J usage is TRBJ2-3; weak D call: TRBD1 (5 bases). The CDR3 consists of 14 residues. CDR1 SGHTA and CDR2 FQGTGA come from the germline V gene. The V end lost 4 bases, the J end lost 6 bases, and 14 bases lay between the germline ends. CDR3 sequence: CASSSSPGSDTQYF. The CDR3 bases are TGTGCCAGCAGCTCGTCTCCAGGGTCCGATACGCAGTATTTT.

This sequence joins TRBV7-8 and TRBJ2-7; weak D call: TRBD2 (5 bases). Germline lookup yields CDR1 SGHVS and CDR2 FQNEAQ. This CDR3 has 14 amino acids. V was shortened by 5 bases and J by 2 bases, with 13 bases between the two germline ends. The CDR3 spells CASSPSGTAYEQYF. CDR3 DNA: TGTGCCAGCAGCCCAAGCGGCACAGCCTACGAGCAGTACTTC.

The chain recombines TRBV13 with TRBJ1-1; D may be TRBD1 (6 bases). The ends were cut back, 1 base at V and 4 bases at J, with 13 bases in the middle. The germline CDR1 and CDR2 sequences are PRHDT and FYEKMQ (reference sequence). This CDR3 has 15 amino acids. In DNA, the CDR3 is TGTGCCAGCAGCTTAGCGCAGGGGCTCGGCACTGAAGCTTTCTTT. Residues: CASSLAQGLGTEAFF.

This chain uses TRBV12-5 with TRBJ2-7, with 9 bases fitting TRBD1. J lost 3 bases, V lost 6 bases, and 3 bases had no gene match. This CDR3 comprises 13 residues. Germline CDR1 and CDR2: LGHNT and FRNRAP. The CDR3 DNA follows: TGTGCTAGTGGGGGACAGGGAATCTACGAGCAGTACTTC. Amino acids: CASGGQGIYEQYF.

On this clone itself: The conserved phenylalanine or tryptophan normally closing the CDR3 is absent here, so this likely arose from a read error. J is TRBJ2-7 and V is TRBV9, with D possibly being TRBD1 (6 bases). The CDR3 loop spans 14 amino acids. V lost 1 base and J lost 2, with 10 bases in between. The germline V gene has CDR1 SGDLS and CDR2 YYNGEE. In DNA, the CDR3 is TGTGCCAGCAGCGTATTGGGGGCCCCCTACGAGCAGTACCTC. This gives the protein CASSVLGAPYEQYL.

The rearrangement uses TRBV6-4 and TRBJ1-6; a weak D match, TRBD1 (5 bases). This CDR3 has 15 amino acids. CDR1 is MRHNA and CDR2 is SNTAGT in the germline V gene. Trimming left V 5 bases short and J 6 bases short, with 14 bases between. DNA of the CDR3: TGTGCCAGCAGTCCTTCGGGGGAGGCTAATTCACCCCTCCACTTT. Translation gives CASSPSGEANSPLHF.